The 18 T cell receptor beta chains below all came from one sample that was sequenced in a study of CXCR3-negative and CXCR3-positive naive CD8 T cells. Study results and caveats: Against CXCR3-negative naive cells, CXCR3-positive naive cells showed more hydrophobic TRB CDR3s.

No antigens are known for them. cDNA libraries for TRB were generated by 5' RACE incorporating UMI labels. For each CDR3 protein, TCRdb gives one entry from its re-call of the 5' RACE reads, without DNA. This sample's table reports more than 6,500 distinct CDR3 sequences. The sample consisted of naive CXCR3+ CD8+ T cells from blood. The subset was: CD45RO-CCR7+CD27+CD95- naive CD8+ T cells expressing CXCR3 (TNR3+). Source of these receptors: a human donor in good health. Some clones in this sample may be carry-over from other donors' samples.

V and J are TRBV7-9 and TRBJ1-1. This CDR3 is 15 amino acids long. Per germline, CDR1 SEHNR and CDR2 FQNEAQ (reference sequence). CDR3 protein: CASSLPSTSNTEAFF.

This clonotype registers medium-sized (0.01 to 0.1%) by frequency. The V and J genes are TRBV28 and TRBJ1-3. CDR1 is MDHEN and CDR2 is SYDVKM in the germline V gene. This CDR3 comprises 14 residues. The CDR3 loop is CASRTWDSGNTIYF.

This sequence joins TRBV5-6 and TRBJ2-7. The CDR3 length is 11 residues. Germline V gene lookup returns CDR1 SGHDT and CDR2 YYEEEE. CDR3 region: CASSLGAEQYF.

Its frequency marks this clonotype as medium-sized. V and J are TRBV5-4 and TRBJ2-5; TCRdb reports TRBD1, a call that lacks DNA to check it against. This CDR3 contains 16 residues. Germline CDR1 SGHNT, CDR2 YYREEE (reference sequence). The CDR3 sequence: CASSLDWGLDGETQYF. The full variable domain, with the rest looked up from reference TRBV5-4 and TRBJ2-5, is ETGVTQSPTHLIKTRGQQVTLRCSSQSGHNTVSWYQQALGQGPQFIFQYYREEENGRGNFPPRFSGLQFPNYSSELNVNALELDDSALYLCASSLDWGLDGETQYFGPGTRLLVL.

Measured by frequency, this clonotype is medium-sized. The rearrangement joins TRBV5-6 to TRBJ2-5. CDR1 SGHDT and CDR2 YYEEEE come from the germline V gene. The CDR3 loop spans 13 amino acids. CDR3 region: CASSLEVKETQYF.

Considering frequency, this clonotype is medium-sized. The rearrangement uses TRBV28 and TRBJ2-7; the TRBD1 assignment by TCRdb is unverifiable without DNA. The V gene's germline CDR1 is MDHEN and CDR2 SYDVKM. The CDR3 is 16 residues long. The CDR3 is CASSLLGTGSSYEQYF.

The chain combines TRBV7-8 with TRBJ2-4; the TCRdb call, TRBD1, lacks DNA for checking. Germline V lookup: CDR1 SGHVS, CDR2 FQNEAQ. The CDR3 has 13 residues. The CDR3 is CASSLVLGDIQYF.

The chain uses TRBV7-3 and TRBJ2-7; TCRdb returns TRBD2, unconfirmable since there is no DNA. Germline assignment: CDR1 SGHTA and CDR2 FQGTGA. This CDR3 spans 15 amino acids. The CDR3 sequence: CASSLVSGTGIEQYF.

Judged by frequency, this clonotype is medium-sized. The genes are TRBV7-3 and TRBJ2-3; TCRdb designates TRBD1, a call that cannot be tested without DNA. Germline assignment: CDR1 SGHTA and CDR2 FQGTGA. This CDR3 spans 15 amino acids. The CDR3: CASSPSGGLTDTQYF. Full variable domain (remainder filled in from reference TRBV7-3 and TRBJ2-3): GAGVSQTPSNKVTEKGKYVELRCDPISGHTALYWYRQSLGQGPEFLIYFQGTGAADDSGLPNDRFFAVRPEGSVSTLKIQRTERGDSAVYLCASSPSGGLTDTQYFGPGTRLTVL.

This clonotype registers medium-sized by frequency. The chain uses TRBV7-3 and TRBJ2-3; TCRdb outputs TRBD1, but without DNA this stays unchecked. CDR3 size: 15 residues. Per the germline V gene, CDR1 is SGHTA and CDR2 is FQGTGA. CDR3 protein: CASSGTGSFTDTQYF.

This clonotype shows up as medium-sized by frequency. V is TRBV19 and J is TRBJ2-7; TCRdb's D gene call, TRBD1, goes unchecked for lack of DNA. The CDR3 has 15 amino acids. Per the germline V gene, CDR1 is LNHDA and CDR2 is SQIVND (reference sequence). CDR3 residues: CASSLGQGILYEQYF.

The chain is built from TRBV12-3 or TRBV12-4 and TRBJ2-1. The CDR3 length is 12 residues. The CDR3 here is CASSFLGNEQFF.

This clonotype is medium-sized by frequency. The rearrangement joins TRBV2 to TRBJ2-5. The CDR3 extends over 14 amino acids. CDR1 and CDR2 from the germline V gene are SNHLY and FYNNEI. This chain's CDR3 is CASSNSGLRETQYF.

This clonotype is classed as medium-sized by frequency. The chain joins TRBV6-5 to TRBJ2-7. The germline gives CDR1 MNHEY, CDR2 SVGAGI. The CDR3 sequence is 15 residues long. The CDR3 protein is CASRKLYLSSYEQYF.

The V and J genes are TRBV25-1 and TRBJ2-1. This CDR3 comprises 12 residues. CDR1 is MGHDK and CDR2 is SYGVNS in the germline V gene. CDR3 loop: CASSDWDNEQLF.

The J gene is TRBJ1-1, the V gene TRBV4-1. This CDR3 has 16 amino acids. Germline values: CDR1 MGHRA, CDR2 YSYEKL. This chain's CDR3 is CASSQAQGPSNTEAFF.

This rearrangement joins TRBV4-1 to TRBJ2-2. Per the germline V gene, CDR1 is MGHRA and CDR2 is YSYEKL. The CDR3 is made up of 16 amino acids. The CDR3 reads CASSQGPSGNTGELFF.

The chain recombines TRBV7-8 with TRBJ1-4; TCRdb calls TRBD1, which cannot be checked without DNA. Germline loops: CDR1 SGHVS, CDR2 FQNEAQ. The CDR3 runs to 14 residues. This CDR3 is CASSLVRGREKLFF.